A selection of T cell receptor beta chains follows, all from one sample in a study of cytomegalovirus exposure and HLA in healthy donors. Sequencing used immunoSEQ multiplex PCR; TCRdb keeps in-frame clones, though not all of them. The table has fewer than 100,000 clones, roughly 8.2% seen once; the top ten hold 2.3%. Sequencing used PBMCs. The receptor set was obtained from a man aged 50 to 60 in good health and CMV-seronegative. Each CDR3 is given with its conserved first and last residue. D genes are given only for firm matches. Where a row states a size, it is once, few, many or the class of an expanded clone; other rows omit it.

j_call v_call clone_size d_call cdr3_aa cdr3_nt
TRBJ2-2 TRBV5-4 . TRBD2 CASSLRGLARTGELFF TGTGCCAGCAGCTTGAGGGGACTAGCGAGGACCGGGGAGCTGTTTTTT
TRBJ2-2 TRBV27 few . CASSLVLAYTGELFF TGTGCCAGCAGTTTGGTCCTAGCTTACACCGGGGAGCTGTTTTTT
TRBJ1-6 TRBV2 . TRBD1 CASRDRGSPLHF TGTGCCAGCAGGGACAGGGGCTCACCCCTCCACTTT
TRBJ1-5 TRBV6-5 few . CASSSDRNSNQPQHF TGTGCCAGCAGTTCCGACAGGAATAGCAATCAGCCCCAGCATTTT
TRBJ2-1 TRBV5-1 few TRBD2 CASSELIAGGYNEQFF TGCGCCAGCAGCGAGCTTATAGCGGGAGGCTACAATGAGCAGTTCTTC
TRBJ2-2 TRBV7-7 . . CASSLSETDGELFF TGTGCTAGCAGCTTGAGCGAAACGGACGGGGAGCTGTTTTTT
TRBJ2-1 TRBV10-3 . TRBD2 CAIRGTSGGNNEQFF TGTGCCATCAGGGGGACTAGCGGGGGCAACAATGAGCAGTTCTTC
TRBJ2-1 TRBV13 . . CASSLHHETGEQFF TGTGCCAGCAGTCTTCACCATGAGACGGGTGAGCAGTTCTTC
TRBJ2-7 TRBV5-8 few TRBD2 CASSLTGTSESYEQYF TGTGCCAGCAGCTTAACCGGGACTAGCGAGTCCTACGAGCAGTACTTC
TRBJ2-7 TRBV7-2 . . CASSLEGSTRQYF TGTGCCAGCAGCTTAGAAGGCTCGACACGGCAGTACTTC
TRBJ2-2 TRBV15 few TRBD1 CATSREMSETGRTGELFF TGTGCCACCAGCAGAGAGATGTCGGAGACAGGGCGGACCGGGGAGCTGTTTTTT
TRBJ2-5 TRBV5-1 few TRBD1 CASSFALQGRETQYF TGCGCCAGCAGCTTTGCCCTACAGGGGCGGGAGACCCAGTACTTC
TRBJ2-7 TRBV10-3 few TRBD1 CAISGSPGTGALIYEQYF TGTGCCATCAGTGGCAGTCCCGGGACAGGGGCCCTGATCTACGAGCAGTACTTC
TRBJ1-2 TRBV6-5 few . CASSDTGGYGYTF TGTGCCAGCAGCGACACCGGAGGCTATGGCTACACCTTC
TRBJ2-7 TRBV7-9 . TRBD1 CASSLGALRGRRTYEQYF TGTGCCAGCAGCTTAGGGGCCCTCAGGGGGCGGCGAACCTACGAGCAGTACTTC
TRBJ1-5 TRBV6-5 . TRBD1 CASSDRDSNQPQHF TGTGCCAGCAGTGACAGGGATAGCAATCAGCCCCAGCATTTT
TRBJ1-1 TRBV5-1 few . CASSSWTEPEAFF TGCGCCAGCAGCTCCTGGACAGAGCCCGAAGCTTTCTTT
TRBJ1-5 TRBV6-5 . . CASAGSRGQPQHF TGTGCCAGCGCCGGGTCCCGCGGGCAGCCCCAGCATTTT
TRBJ2-7 TRBV25-1 few . CASSEYTGSASYEQYF TGTGCCAGCAGTGAATACACCGGCAGCGCCTCCTACGAGCAGTACTTC
TRBJ1-2 TRBV29-1 few TRBD1 CSVTGGYGYTF TGCAGCGTTACAGGGGGCTACGGCTACACCTTC
TRBJ2-2 TRBV7-9 few TRBD1 CASSLTGVVGELFF TGTGCCAGCAGCTTAACAGGGGTAGTCGGGGAGCTGTTTTTT
TRBJ1-5 TRBV7-6 . . CASSPRPGDGYSNQPQHF TGTGCCAGCAGCCCTAGGCCAGGGGACGGGTATAGCAATCAGCCCCAGCATTTT
TRBJ2-7 TRBV7-2 few TRBD2 CASSLVGGYSYEQYF TGTGCCAGCAGCTTAGTGGGGGGGTACTCCTACGAGCAGTACTTC
TRBJ2-5 TRBV19 . . CASSFQREETQYF TGTGCCAGTAGTTTTCAGCGGGAAGAGACCCAGTACTTC
TRBJ2-7 TRBV5-5 . . CASSLGLYEQYF TGTGCCAGCAGCTTGGGTCTCTACGAGCAGTACTTC
TRBJ2-1 TRBV27 few TRBD2 CASSTPGLAGLDEQFF TGTGCCAGCAGTACCCCGGGACTAGCGGGATTGGATGAGCAGTTCTTC
TRBJ2-5 TRBV9 . TRBD2 CASSVASGVSETQYF TGTGCCAGCAGCGTAGCTAGCGGGGTTTCGGAGACCCAGTACTTC
TRBJ1-3 TRBV11-3 few . CASSHTSGNTIYF TGTGCCAGCAGCCACACCTCTGGAAACACCATATATTTT